The clone carrying this TCR beta chain was detected once. Germline CDR1 reads MDHEN; CDR2 reads SYDVKM. V trimming: 5 bases; J trimming: 4 bases; junction bases outside the gene matches: 8. The CDR3 has 15 residues. Separate from the approximately 700-subject first cohort was the roughly 120-subject validation cohort, to which the donors belonged. The sample is drawn from a study of cytomegalovirus exposure and HLA in healthy donors. Assay: immunoSEQ multiplex PCR; the TCRdb copy retains only in-frame clones and omits some. This sample has some 77,000 clones, with around 96% found just once. Sequencing was carried out using PBMCs. V is TRBV28 and J is TRBJ1-1, with TRBD1 identical over 9 bases. The sequence was collected from a young man in good health and CMV-seropositive. CDR3 protein: CASSPGTGSGTEAFF. The CDR3 DNA sequence: TGTGCCAGCAGTCCGGGGACAGGGTCGGGCACTGAAGCTTTCTTT.